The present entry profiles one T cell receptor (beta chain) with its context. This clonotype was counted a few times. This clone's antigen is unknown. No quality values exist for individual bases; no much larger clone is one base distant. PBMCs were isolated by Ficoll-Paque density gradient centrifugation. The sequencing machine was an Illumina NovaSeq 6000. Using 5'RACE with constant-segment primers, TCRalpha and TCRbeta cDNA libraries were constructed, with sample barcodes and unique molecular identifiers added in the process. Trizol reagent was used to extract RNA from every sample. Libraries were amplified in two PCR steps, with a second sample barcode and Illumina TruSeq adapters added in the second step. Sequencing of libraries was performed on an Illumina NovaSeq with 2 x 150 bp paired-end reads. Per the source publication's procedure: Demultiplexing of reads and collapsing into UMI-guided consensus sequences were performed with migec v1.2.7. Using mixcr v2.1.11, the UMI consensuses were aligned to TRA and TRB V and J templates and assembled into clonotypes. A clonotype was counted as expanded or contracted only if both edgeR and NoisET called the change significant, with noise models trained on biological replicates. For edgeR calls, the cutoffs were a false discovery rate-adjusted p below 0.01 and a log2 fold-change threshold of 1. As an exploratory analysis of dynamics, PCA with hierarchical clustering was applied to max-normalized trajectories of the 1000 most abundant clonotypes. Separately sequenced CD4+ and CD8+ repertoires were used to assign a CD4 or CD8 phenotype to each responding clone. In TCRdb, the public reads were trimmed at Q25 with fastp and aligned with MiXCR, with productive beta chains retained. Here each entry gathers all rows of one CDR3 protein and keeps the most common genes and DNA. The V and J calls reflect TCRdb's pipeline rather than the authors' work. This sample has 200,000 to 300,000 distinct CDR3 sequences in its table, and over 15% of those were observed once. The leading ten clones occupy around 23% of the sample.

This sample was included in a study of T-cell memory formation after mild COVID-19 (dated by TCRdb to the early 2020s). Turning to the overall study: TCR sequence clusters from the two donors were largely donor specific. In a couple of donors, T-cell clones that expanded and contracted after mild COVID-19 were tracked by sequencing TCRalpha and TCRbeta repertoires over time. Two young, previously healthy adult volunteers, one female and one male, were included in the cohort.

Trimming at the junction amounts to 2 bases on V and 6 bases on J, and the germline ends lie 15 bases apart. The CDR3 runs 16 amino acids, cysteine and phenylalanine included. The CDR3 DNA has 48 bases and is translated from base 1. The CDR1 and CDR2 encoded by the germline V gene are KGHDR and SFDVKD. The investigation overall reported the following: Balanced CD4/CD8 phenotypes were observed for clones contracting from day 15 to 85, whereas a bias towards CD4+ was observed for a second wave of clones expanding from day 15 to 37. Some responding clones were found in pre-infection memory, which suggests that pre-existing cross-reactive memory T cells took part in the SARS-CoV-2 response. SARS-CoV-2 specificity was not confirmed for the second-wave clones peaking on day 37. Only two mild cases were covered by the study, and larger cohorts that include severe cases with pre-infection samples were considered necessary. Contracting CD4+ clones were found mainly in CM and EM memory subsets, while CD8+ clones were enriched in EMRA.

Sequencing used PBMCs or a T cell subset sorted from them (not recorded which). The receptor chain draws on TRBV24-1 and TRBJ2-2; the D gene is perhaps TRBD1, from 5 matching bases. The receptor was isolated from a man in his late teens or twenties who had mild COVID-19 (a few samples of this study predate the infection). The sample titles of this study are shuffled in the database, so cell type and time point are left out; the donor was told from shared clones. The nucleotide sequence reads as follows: TGTGCCACCAGTGATTCTCCCCCAGGGAAGGCCGGGGAGCTGTTTTTT. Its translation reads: CATSDSPPGKAGELFF.